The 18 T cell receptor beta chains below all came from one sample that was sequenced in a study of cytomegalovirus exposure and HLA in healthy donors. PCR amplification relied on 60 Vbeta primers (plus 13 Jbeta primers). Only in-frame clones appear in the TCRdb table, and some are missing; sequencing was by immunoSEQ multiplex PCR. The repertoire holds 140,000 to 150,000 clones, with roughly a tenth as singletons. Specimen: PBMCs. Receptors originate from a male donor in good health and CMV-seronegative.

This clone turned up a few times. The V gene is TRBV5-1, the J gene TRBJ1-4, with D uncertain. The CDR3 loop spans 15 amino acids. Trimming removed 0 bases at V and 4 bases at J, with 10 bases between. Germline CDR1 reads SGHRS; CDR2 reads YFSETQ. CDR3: CASSLVGSSNEKLFF. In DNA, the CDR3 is TGCGCCAGCAGCTTGGTGGGCAGTAGTAATGAAAAACTGTTTTTT.

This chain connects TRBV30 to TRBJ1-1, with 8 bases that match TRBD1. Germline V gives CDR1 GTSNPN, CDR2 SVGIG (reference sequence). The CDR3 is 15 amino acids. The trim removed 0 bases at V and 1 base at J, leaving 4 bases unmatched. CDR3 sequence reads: CAWSVLGTGNTEAFF. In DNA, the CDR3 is TGTGCCTGGAGTGTACTTGGGACAGGGAACACTGAAGCTTTCTTT.

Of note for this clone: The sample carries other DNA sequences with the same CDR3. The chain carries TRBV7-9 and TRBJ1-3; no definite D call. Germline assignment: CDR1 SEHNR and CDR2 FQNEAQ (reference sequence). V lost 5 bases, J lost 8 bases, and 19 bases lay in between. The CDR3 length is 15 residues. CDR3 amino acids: CASSRTGSFGDTIYF. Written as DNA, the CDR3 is TGTGCCAGCAGCCGAACGGGGAGCTTCGGGGACACCATATATTTT.

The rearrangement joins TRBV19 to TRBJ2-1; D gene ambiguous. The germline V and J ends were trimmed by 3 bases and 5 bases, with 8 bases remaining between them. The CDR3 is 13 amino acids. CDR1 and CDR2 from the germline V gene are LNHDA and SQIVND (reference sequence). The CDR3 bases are TGTGCCAGTAGTATCAACTACCACAATGAGCAGTTCTTC. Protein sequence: CASSINYHNEQFF.

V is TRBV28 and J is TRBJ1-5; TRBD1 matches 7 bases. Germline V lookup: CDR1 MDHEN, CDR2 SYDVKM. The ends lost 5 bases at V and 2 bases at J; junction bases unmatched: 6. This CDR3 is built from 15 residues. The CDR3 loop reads CASSRTGSGNQPQHF. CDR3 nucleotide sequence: TGTGCCAGCAGTCGGACAGGTTCGGGCAATCAGCCCCAGCATTTT.

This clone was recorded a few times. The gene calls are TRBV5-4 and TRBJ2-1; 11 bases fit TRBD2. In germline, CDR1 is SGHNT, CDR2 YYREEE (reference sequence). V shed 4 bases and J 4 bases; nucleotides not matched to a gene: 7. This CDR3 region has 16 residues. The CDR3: CASSPSGGTKYNEQFF. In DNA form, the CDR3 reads TGTGCCAGCAGCCCTAGCGGGGGGACTAAATACAATGAGCAGTTCTTC.

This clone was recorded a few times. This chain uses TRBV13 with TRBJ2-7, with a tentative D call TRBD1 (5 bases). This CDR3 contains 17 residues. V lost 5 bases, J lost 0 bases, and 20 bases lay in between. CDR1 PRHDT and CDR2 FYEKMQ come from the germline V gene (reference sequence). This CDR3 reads CASSRGRVRAFSYEQYF. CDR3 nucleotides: TGTGCCAGCAGCCGCGGTAGGGTCAGGGCTTTCTCCTACGAGCAGTACTTC.

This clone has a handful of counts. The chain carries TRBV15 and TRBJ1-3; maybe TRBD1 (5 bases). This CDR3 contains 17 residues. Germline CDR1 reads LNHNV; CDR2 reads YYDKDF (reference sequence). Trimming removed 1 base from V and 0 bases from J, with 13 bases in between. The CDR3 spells CATSRGSWDYSGNTIYF. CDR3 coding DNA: TGTGCCACCAGCAGAGGATCATGGGACTACTCTGGAAACACCATATATTTT. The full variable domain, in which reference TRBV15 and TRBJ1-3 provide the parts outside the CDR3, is DAMVIQNPRYQVTQFGKPVTLSCSQTLNHNVMYWYQQKSSQAPKLLFHYYDKDFNNEADTPDNFQSRRPNTSFCFLDIRSPGLGDTAMYLCATSRGSWDYSGNTIYFGEGSWLTVV.

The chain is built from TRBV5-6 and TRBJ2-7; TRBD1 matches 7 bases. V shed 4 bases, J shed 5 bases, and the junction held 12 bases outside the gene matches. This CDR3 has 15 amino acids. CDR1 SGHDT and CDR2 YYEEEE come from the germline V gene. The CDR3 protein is CASSPTTGAVNEQYF. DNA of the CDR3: TGTGCCAGCAGCCCAACCACAGGGGCCGTTAACGAGCAGTACTTC.

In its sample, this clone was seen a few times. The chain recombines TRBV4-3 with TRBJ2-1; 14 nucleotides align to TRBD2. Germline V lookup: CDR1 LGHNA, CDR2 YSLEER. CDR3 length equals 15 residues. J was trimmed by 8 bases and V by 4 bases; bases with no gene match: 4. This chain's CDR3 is CASSRLAGGEYEQFF. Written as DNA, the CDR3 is TGCGCCAGCAGCCGACTAGCGGGGGGGGAATATGAGCAGTTCTTC.

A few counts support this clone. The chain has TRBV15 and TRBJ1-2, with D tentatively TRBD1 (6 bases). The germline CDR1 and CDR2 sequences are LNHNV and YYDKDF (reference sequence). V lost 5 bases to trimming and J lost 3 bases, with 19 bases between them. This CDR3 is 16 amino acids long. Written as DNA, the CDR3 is TGTGCCACCAGCGCGATTCTTAGGGGGTCGGACTATGGCTACACCTTC. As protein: CATSAILRGSDYGYTF.

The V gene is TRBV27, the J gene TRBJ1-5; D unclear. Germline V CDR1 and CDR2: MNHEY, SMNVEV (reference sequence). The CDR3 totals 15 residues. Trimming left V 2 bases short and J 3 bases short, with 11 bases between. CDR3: CASSLIGVVNQPQHF. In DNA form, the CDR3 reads TGTGCCAGCAGTTTAATCGGGGTCGTCAATCAGCCCCAGCATTTT.

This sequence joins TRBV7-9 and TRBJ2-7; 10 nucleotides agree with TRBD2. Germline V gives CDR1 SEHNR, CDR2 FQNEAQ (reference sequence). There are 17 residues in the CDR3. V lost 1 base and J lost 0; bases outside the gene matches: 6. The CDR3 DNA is TGTGCCAGCAGCTTAGGACTAGCGGGTACCAGCTCCTACGAGCAGTACTTC. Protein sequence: CASSLGLAGTSSYEQYF.

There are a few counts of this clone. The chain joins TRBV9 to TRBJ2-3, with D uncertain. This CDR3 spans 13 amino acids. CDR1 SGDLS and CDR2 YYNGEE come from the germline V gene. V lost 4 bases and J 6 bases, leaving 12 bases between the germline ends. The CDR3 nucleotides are TGTGCCAGCAGCCCCCAACTTCGGGATACGCAGTATTTT. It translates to CASSPQLRDTQYF.

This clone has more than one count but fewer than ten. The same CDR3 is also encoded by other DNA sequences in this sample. This CDR3 reads CASSDPQREKLFF. The CDR3 DNA reads TGTGCCAGCAGTGATCCCCAGCGTGAAAAACTGTTTTTT. This rearrangement joins TRBV25-1 to TRBJ1-4, with D unresolved. The CDR3 loop spans 13 amino acids. Trimming took off 3 bases at V and 7 bases at J, with 9 bases between the two ends. Germline CDR1 is MGHDK and CDR2 is SYGVNS. The variable domain in full, completed from reference TRBV25-1 and TRBJ1-4, reads EADIYQTPRYLVIGTGKKITLECSQTMGHDKMYWYQQDPGMELHLIHYSYGVNSTEKGDLSSESTVSRIRTEHFPLTLESARPSHTSQYLCASSDPQREKLFFGSGTQLSVL.

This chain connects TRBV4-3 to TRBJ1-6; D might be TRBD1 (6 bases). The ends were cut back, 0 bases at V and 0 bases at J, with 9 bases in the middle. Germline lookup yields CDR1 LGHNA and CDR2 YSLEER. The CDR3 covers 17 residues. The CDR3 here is CASSQDTGSSYNSPLHF. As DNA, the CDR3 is TGCGCCAGCAGCCAAGATACAGGGAGCTCCTATAATTCACCCCTCCACTTT.

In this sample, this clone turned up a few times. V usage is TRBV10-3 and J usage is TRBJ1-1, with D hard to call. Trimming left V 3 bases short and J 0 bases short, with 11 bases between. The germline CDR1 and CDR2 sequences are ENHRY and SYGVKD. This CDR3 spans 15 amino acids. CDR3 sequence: CAISDHEGLNTEAFF. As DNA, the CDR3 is TGTGCCATCAGTGACCACGAGGGATTGAACACTGAAGCTTTCTTT.

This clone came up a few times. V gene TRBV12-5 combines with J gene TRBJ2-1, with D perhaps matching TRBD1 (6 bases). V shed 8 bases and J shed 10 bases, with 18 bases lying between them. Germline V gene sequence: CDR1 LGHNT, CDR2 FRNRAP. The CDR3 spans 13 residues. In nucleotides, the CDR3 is TGTGCTAGTAACAGGGAAGGGAGTGGGGAGCAGTTCTTC. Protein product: CASNREGSGEQFF.